One and the same sample provided the 5 T cell receptor beta chains below, sequenced in a study of human T cells and chemical hapten exposure (dated by TCRdb to the early 2020s). What this sample's time point label stands for: patch test 1, 2 weeks after DPC sensitization. The treatment or condition label of this sample denotes: therapeutic diphenylcyclopropenone sensitization with weekly scalp DPC. The library was generated by RACE. This sample was sequenced with a NextSeq 500. The public reads were quality trimmed at Q25 with fastp and then assembled into clones with MiXCR by TCRdb, keeping productive beta chains. Identical CDR3 proteins give one entry, which carries the most common genes and DNA. This sample gives more than 65,000 distinct CDR3 sequences in total; 7% to 8% of them show up just once. The ten biggest clones cover about 1.6% of the sample. Sample: whole blood, taken in connection with sensitization to the hapten diphenylcyclopropenone (DPC). These receptors were taken from a woman aged 30 to 39 with alopecia areata. Some clones in this sample may be carry-over from other donors' samples.

The chain's CDR3 is CASSSIPTDTQYF. The CDR3 DNA sequence: TGTGCCAGCAGTTCGATCCCCACAGATACGCAGTATTTT. The chain carries TRBV6-6 and TRBJ2-3; D is unresolved. V was pared by 4 bases and J by 2 bases, with 7 bases between. Germline V gene data show CDR1 as MNHNY and CDR2 as SVGAGI (reference sequence). The length of the CDR3 is 13 residues.

V and J are TRBV12-3 or TRBV12-4 and TRBJ1-2, with D possibly matching TRBD1 (5 bases). The V gene lost 7 bases and the J gene lost 4 bases, with 16 bases spanning the gap. The CDR3 consists of 14 residues. DNA of the CDR3: TGTGCCAGCACCTCGTCAGGGCTTTCCTATGGCTACACCTTC. Its translation is CASTSSGLSYGYTF.

The chain recombines TRBV19 with TRBJ1-5; TRBD1 agrees at 9 bases. Trimming removed 8 bases from V and 4 bases from J; junction bases left unmatched: 9. Germline V gene data show CDR1 as LNHDA and CDR2 as SQIVND (reference sequence). The CDR3 is made up of 15 amino acids. As DNA, the CDR3 is TGTGCCAGTTGCCGGGACAGGGCTACTAATCAGCCCCAGCATTTT. It codes for CASCRDRATNQPQHF.

Ten or more counts support this clonotype. This chain links TRBV27 with TRBJ1-2; D is unresolved. Germline-derived CDR1 and CDR2 are MNHEY and SMNVEV (reference sequence). The CDR3 is 14 amino acids. Trimming shortened V by 3 bases and J by 1 base, and 9 bases separated the two germline ends. CDR3 in DNA: TGTGCCAGCAGTTTGGGGTCACTTAACTATGGCTACACCTTC. As protein: CASSLGSLNYGYTF.

The CDR3 region is CASSQDLSGGRPQHF. In nucleotides, the CDR3 is TGTGCCAGCAGCCAAGATCTATCAGGGGGCCGGCCCCAGCATTTT. This chain uses TRBV3-1 with TRBJ1-5; 8 bases align to TRBD1. This CDR3 spans 15 amino acids. V shed 0 bases and J 9 bases; nucleotides not matched to a gene: 7. Germline loops: CDR1 LGHDT, CDR2 YNNKEL (reference sequence).